These T cell receptor beta chains were read from a single sample in a study of shared clonotypes between healthy human individuals. Sequencing was performed with immunoSEQ multiplex PCR; in TCRdb, only in-frame clones are kept and a portion is missing. The table has a few million clones, approximately 92% seen once. The sequenced material came from naive CD4+ T cells sorted from blood. The receptors stem from a man aged 18-30 years in good health. Each CDR3 is given with its conserved first and last residue. A D gene is named only where the DNA matches it firmly. Clone size appears in some rows only: once, few, many, or a class for an expanded clone.

-,TRBV30,TRBJ1-2,TRBD1,TGTGCCTGGAGTGGAGCAGGGGGCAAGGGCTATGGCTACACCTTC,CAWSGAGGKGYGYTF
-,TRBV18,TRBJ1-2,TRBD1,TGTGCCAGCTCACCAGAAGGACAGGGAGATGGCTACACCTTC,CASSPEGQGDGYTF
-,TRBV14,TRBJ2-1,-,TGTGCCAGCAGCCAAAGGACCCTCGATTCGGTTCACAATGAGCAGTTCTTC,CASSQRTLDSVHNEQFF
-,TRBV30,TRBJ1-4,-,TGTGCCTGGCGGCTTAAGGGGGGGACTAATGAAAAACTGTTTTTT,CAWRLKGGTNEKLFF
-,TRBV18,TRBJ2-1,-,TGTGCCAGCTCACCATTTACGGGACCAAACTACAATGAGCAGTTCTTC,CASSPFTGPNYNEQFF
-,TRBV29-1,TRBJ2-4,TRBD2,TGCAGCGTTGAGACTAGCGGGAGCAAAAACATTCAGTACTTC,CSVETSGSKNIQYF
-,TRBV7-9,TRBJ2-5,TRBD2,TGTGCCAGCGGGACTAGGGACCCCGCCGGGACCCAGTACTTC,CASGTRDPAGTQYF
-,TRBV7-2,TRBJ1-4,-,TGTGCCAGCAGCTTAGTCGGGGCAGCAACTAATGAAAAACTGTTTTTT,CASSLVGAATNEKLFF
-,TRBV10-3,TRBJ2-3,-,TGTGCCATCAGTTGGTCACCGGGGGCGACTGCAGATACGCAGTATTTT,CAISWSPGATADTQYF
once,TRBV2,TRBJ2-2,-,TGTGCCAGCAGACCAACAGGGCACGCCGGGGAGCTGTTTTTT,CASRPTGHAGELFF
-,TRBV5-4,TRBJ2-2,-,TGTGCCAGCAGCAGCGGGTCCCTCACCTACACCGGGGAGCTGTTTTTT,CASSSGSLTYTGELFF
-,TRBV6-4,TRBJ2-7,TRBD2,TGTGCCAGCAGTGACTCATGGACTAGCGGGAGGGCAGGCGAGCAGTACTTC,CASSDSWTSGRAGEQYF
-,TRBV21-1,TRBJ2-7,-,TGTGCCAGCAGCAAAACCCGGAGCTCCTACGAGCAGTACTTC,CASSKTRSSYEQYF
-,TRBV7-9,TRBJ2-7,-,TGTGCCAGCAGCTTAGGACATCCCGCCGAGCAGTACTTC,CASSLGHPAEQYF
-,TRBV13,TRBJ2-6,-,TGTGCCAGCAGCTTAGGCCTTGCAGGGTTAGGGGCCAACGTCCTGACTTTC,CASSLGLAGLGANVLTF
once,TRBV11-2,TRBJ1-2,-,TGTGCCAGCAGCTTGGTACGGGACTATGGCTACACCTTC,CASSLVRDYGYTF
-,TRBV29-1,TRBJ1-1,-,TGCAGCGTTGAGGAGGGGAGCACTGAAGCTTTCTTT,CSVEEGSTEAFF
-,TRBV9,TRBJ1-1,-,TGTGCCAGCAGTAGGGACTTTACGGGGGAAGCTTTCTTT,CASSRDFTGEAFF
-,TRBV10-3,TRBJ1-1,-,TGTGCCATCAGTGGAGAGAGATTGGTGACTGAAGCTTTCTTT,CAISGERLVTEAFF
-,TRBV4-2,TRBJ1-5,-,TGTGCCAGCAGCCAAGAGGGGGTGTCCCAGCATTTT,CASSQEGVSQHF
-,TRBV7-9,TRBJ2-2,TRBD1,TGTGCCAGCAGCCACAGTACGACAGGGAGCGGGGAGCTGTTTTTT,CASSHSTTGSGELFF
-,TRBV30,TRBJ2-7,-,TGTGCCTGGAGTGTACTTTCCTCGAATCCCTACGAGCAGTACTTC,CAWSVLSSNPYEQYF
-,TRBV18,TRBJ2-7,-,TGTGCCAGCTCACCAGGGTTGGGCCATCCCTACGAGCAGTACTTC,CASSPGLGHPYEQYF